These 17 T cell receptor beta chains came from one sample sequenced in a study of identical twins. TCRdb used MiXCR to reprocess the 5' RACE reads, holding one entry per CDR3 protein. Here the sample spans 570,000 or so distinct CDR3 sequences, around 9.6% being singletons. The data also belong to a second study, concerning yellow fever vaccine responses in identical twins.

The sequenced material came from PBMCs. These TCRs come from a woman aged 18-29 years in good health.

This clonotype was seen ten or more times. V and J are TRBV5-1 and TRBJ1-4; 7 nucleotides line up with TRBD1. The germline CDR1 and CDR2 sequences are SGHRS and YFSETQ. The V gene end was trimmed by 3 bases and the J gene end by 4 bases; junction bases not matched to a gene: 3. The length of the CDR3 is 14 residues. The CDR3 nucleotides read TGCGCCAGCAGCTGGGGACAGCTTAATGAAAAACTGTTTTTT. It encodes CASSWGQLNEKLFF.

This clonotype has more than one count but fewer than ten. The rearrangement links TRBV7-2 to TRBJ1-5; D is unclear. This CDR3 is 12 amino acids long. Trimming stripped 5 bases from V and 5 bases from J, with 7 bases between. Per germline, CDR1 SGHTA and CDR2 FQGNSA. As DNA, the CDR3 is TGTGCCAGCAGCCGTGCAGATCAGCCCCAGCATTTT. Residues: CASSRADQPQHF.

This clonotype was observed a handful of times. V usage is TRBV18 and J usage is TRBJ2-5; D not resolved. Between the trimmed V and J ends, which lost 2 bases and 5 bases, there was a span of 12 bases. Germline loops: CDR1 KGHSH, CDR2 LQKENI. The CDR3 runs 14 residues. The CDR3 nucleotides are TGTGCCAGCTCACCAACCCCGTCTGCGGAGACCCAGTACTTC. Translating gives CASSPTPSAETQYF.

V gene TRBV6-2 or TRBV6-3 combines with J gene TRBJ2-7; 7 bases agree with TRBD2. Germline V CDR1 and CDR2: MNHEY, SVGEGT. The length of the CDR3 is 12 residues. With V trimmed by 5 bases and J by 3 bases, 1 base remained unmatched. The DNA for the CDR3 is TGTGCCAGCAGTCGGGACTACTACGAGCAGTACTTC. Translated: CASSRDYYEQYF.

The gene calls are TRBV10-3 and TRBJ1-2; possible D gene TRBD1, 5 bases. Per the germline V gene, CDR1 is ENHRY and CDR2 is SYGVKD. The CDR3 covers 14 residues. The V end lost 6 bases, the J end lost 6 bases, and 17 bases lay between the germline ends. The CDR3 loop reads CAIRSDVLGDGYTF. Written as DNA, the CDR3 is TGTGCCATCAGATCGGACGTCCTGGGGGATGGCTACACCTTC.

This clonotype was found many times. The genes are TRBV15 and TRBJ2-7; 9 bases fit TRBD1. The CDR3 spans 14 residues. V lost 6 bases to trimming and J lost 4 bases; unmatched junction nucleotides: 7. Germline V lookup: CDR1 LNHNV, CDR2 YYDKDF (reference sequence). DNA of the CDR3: TGTGCCACCAGTCCGGACAGGGGTTATTACGAGCAGTACTTC. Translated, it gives CATSPDRGYYEQYF.

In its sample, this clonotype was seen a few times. In DNA form, the CDR3 reads TGTGCCAGCAGCTTATTGGTCGCCGCTAGTCAAGAGACCCAGTACTTC. Translated: CASSLLVAASQETQYF. The genes are TRBV11-2 and TRBJ2-5; D uncertain. V lost 2 bases and J lost 2, with 15 bases in between. Germline assignment: CDR1 SGHAT and CDR2 FQNNGV. The CDR3 has 16 residues.

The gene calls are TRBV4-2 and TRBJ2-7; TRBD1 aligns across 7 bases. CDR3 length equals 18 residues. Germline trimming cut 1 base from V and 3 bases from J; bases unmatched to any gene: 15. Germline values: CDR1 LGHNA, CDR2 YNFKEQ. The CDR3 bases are TGTGCCAGCAGCCAAGCCGCAACAGGGGTCAATACCCACTACGAGCAGTACTTC. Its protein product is CASSQAATGVNTHYEQYF.

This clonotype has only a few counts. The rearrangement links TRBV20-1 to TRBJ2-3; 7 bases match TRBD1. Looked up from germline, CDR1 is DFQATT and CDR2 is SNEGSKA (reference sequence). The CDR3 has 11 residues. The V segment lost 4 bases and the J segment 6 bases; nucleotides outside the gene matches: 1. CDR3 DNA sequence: TGCAGTGCTACCAGGGGGGATACGCAGTATTTT. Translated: CSATRGDTQYF.

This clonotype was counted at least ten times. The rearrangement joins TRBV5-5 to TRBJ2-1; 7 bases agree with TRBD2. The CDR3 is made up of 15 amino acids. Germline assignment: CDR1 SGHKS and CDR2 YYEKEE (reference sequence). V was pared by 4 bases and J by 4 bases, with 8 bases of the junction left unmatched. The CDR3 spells CASSPVQRDYNEQFF. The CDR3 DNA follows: TGTGCCAGCAGCCCAGTCCAGCGGGATTACAATGAGCAGTTCTTC.

CDR3 region: CASTIGILGLETQYF. The DNA of the CDR3 is TGCGCCAGCACCATAGGGATTTTGGGTTTGGAGACCCAGTACTTC. The V gene is TRBV5-1, the J gene TRBJ2-5; no firm D call. Germline-derived CDR1 and CDR2 are SGHRS and YFSETQ. There are 15 residues in the CDR3. Between the trimmed V and J ends, which lost 6 bases and 5 bases, there was a span of 20 bases.

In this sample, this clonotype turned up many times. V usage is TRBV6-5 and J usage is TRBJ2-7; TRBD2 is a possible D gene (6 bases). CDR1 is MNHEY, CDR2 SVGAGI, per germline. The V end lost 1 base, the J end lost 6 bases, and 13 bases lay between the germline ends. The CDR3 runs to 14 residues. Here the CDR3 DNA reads TGTGCCAGCAGTTACTTGGAGGGCCGCCGCGAGCAGTACTTC. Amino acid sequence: CASSYLEGRREQYF.

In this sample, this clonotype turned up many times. This chain's CDR3 is CASSLGVTSYEQYF. The CDR3 DNA is TGCGCCAGCAGCTTGGGGGTGACCTCCTACGAGCAGTACTTC. The V gene is TRBV5-1, the J gene TRBJ2-7, with D unclear. This CDR3 has 14 amino acids. Per the germline V gene, CDR1 is SGHRS and CDR2 is YFSETQ. The V end lost 0 bases, the J end lost 0 bases, and 7 bases lay between the germline ends.

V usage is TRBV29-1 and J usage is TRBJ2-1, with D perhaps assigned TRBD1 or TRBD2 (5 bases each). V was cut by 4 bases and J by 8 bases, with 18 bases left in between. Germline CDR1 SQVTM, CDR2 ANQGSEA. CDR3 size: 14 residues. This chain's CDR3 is CSVAGTREMDEQFF. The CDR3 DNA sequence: TGCAGCGTTGCGGGGACCAGGGAGATGGATGAGCAGTTCTTC.

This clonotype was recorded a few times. The CDR3 DNA reads TGTGCCAGCAGTGAATCACCAGCGAGACAAGAGACCCAGTACTTC. This sequence encodes CASSESPARQETQYF. The V call is TRBV25-1, the J call TRBJ2-5; D is undetermined. V shed 1 base and J shed 2 bases, with 11 bases lying between them. This CDR3 has 15 residues. Germline CDR1 is MGHDK and CDR2 is SYGVNS.

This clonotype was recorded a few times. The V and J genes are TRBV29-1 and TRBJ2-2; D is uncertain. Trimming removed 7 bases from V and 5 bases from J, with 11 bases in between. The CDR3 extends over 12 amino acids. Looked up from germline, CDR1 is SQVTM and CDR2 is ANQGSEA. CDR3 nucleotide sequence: TGCAGCGGGCTAACCGGTACCGGGGAGCTGTTTTTT. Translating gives CSGLTGTGELFF.

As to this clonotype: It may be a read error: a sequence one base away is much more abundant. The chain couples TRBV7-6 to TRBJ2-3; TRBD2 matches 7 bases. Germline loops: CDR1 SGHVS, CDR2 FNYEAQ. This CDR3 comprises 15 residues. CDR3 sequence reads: CASSLQAGVTVTQYF. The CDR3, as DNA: TGTGCCAGCAGCTTACAGGCGGGGGTCACAGTTACGCAGTATTTT.